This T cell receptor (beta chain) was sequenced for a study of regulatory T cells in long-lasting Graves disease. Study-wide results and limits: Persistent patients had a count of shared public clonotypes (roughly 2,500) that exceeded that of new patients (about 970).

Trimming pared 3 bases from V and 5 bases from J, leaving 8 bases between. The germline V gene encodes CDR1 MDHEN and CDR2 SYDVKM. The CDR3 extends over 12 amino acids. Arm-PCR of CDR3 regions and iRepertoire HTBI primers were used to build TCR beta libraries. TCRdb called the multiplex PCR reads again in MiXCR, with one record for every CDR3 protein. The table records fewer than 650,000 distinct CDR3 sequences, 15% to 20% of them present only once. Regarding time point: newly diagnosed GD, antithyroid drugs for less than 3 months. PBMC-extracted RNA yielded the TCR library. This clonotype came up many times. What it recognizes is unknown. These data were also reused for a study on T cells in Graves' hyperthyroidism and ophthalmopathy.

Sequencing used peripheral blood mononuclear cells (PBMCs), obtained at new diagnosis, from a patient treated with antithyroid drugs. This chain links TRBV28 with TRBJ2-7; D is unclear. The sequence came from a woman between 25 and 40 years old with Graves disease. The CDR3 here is CASSFWSDEQYF. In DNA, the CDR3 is TGTGCCAGCAGTTTTTGGTCCGACGAGCAGTACTTC.